This is a list of T cell receptor beta chains from one sample in a study of blood T cells in healthy people across ages. TCRdb fed the 5' RACE reads into MiXCR, producing one record per CDR3 protein. The sample has some 1.8 million distinct CDR3 sequences, roughly two fifths seen once. What was sequenced was blood. These receptors all come from a human donor in good health. CDR3s include the opening cysteine and the closing phenylalanine or tryptophan. The order of the fields is CDR3 protein, CDR3 DNA, D gene, J gene, V gene, clone size. D genes are given only for firm matches. Not every row has a clone size; where given, it reads once, few, many or a size class.

cdr3_aa: CATSRGGELNEQYF; cdr3_nt: TGTGCCACCAGCAGAGGGGGGGAGCTGAATGAGCAGTACTTC; d_call: NA; j_call: TRBJ2-4; v_call: TRBV15; clone_size: few
cdr3_aa: CASTQITGLYEQYF; cdr3_nt: TGTGCCAGCACACAAATTACCGGGCTCTACGAGCAGTACTTC; d_call: NA; j_call: TRBJ2-7; v_call: TRBV6-2/TRBV6-3; clone_size: NA
cdr3_aa: CATSDFSDPYNEQFF; cdr3_nt: TGTGCCACCAGTGATTTCTCGGACCCATACAATGAGCAGTTCTTC; d_call: NA; j_call: TRBJ2-1; v_call: TRBV24-1; clone_size: few
cdr3_aa: CASSPMTDYEQYF; cdr3_nt: TGTGCCAGCAGCCCCATGACAGACTACGAGCAGTACTTC; d_call: NA; j_call: TRBJ2-7; v_call: TRBV28; clone_size: NA
cdr3_aa: CASSYSRDPRTDTQYF; cdr3_nt: TGTGCCAGCAGTTACTCCCGGGACCCGCGCACAGATACGCAGTATTTT; d_call: NA; j_call: TRBJ2-3; v_call: TRBV6-5; clone_size: few
cdr3_aa: CASSLAAARSNYGYTF; cdr3_nt: TGTGCCAGCAGTTTAGCGGCAGCCCGTTCCAACTATGGCTACACCTTC; d_call: NA; j_call: TRBJ1-2; v_call: TRBV12-3/TRBV12-4; clone_size: NA
cdr3_aa: CSILVGGGFNYFNEQFF; cdr3_nt: TGCAGTATACTTGTCGGTGGAGGCTTTAACTATTTTAATGAGCAGTTCTTC; d_call: NA; j_call: TRBJ2-1; v_call: TRBV29-1; clone_size: many
cdr3_aa: CASSQEGFDQPQHF; cdr3_nt: TGCGCCAGCAGCCAAGAGGGATTCGATCAGCCCCAGCATTTT; d_call: NA; j_call: TRBJ1-5; v_call: TRBV4-3; clone_size: NA
cdr3_aa: CASSSGQSLYNSPLHF; cdr3_nt: TGTGCCAGCAGTAGCGGACAATCGCTCTATAATTCACCCCTCCACTTT; d_call: NA; j_call: TRBJ1-6; v_call: TRBV28; clone_size: NA
cdr3_aa: CASSFGIGGGQVDTQYF; cdr3_nt: TGTGCCAGCAGCTTTGGGATCGGCGGGGGGCAGGTAGATACGCAGTATTTT; d_call: TRBD2; j_call: TRBJ2-3; v_call: TRBV7-2; clone_size: NA
cdr3_aa: CASSLAGLAVSGANVLTF; cdr3_nt: TGTGCCAGCAGTTTGGCGGGACTAGCAGTCTCTGGGGCCAACGTCCTGACTTTC; d_call: TRBD2; j_call: TRBJ2-6; v_call: TRBV27; clone_size: NA
cdr3_aa: CASRSQGAQEQYF; cdr3_nt: TGTGCCAGCAGATCACAGGGGGCGCAAGAGCAGTACTTC; d_call: TRBD1; j_call: TRBJ2-7; v_call: TRBV5-4; clone_size: once
cdr3_aa: CATRAENNEQYF; cdr3_nt: TGTGCCACGAGGGCGGAAAACAATGAGCAGTACTTC; d_call: NA; j_call: TRBJ2-5; v_call: TRBV10-3; clone_size: few
cdr3_aa: CSVQSNNSPLHF; cdr3_nt: TGCAGCGTTCAGAGTAATAATTCACCCCTCCACTTT; d_call: NA; j_call: TRBJ1-6; v_call: TRBV29-1; clone_size: NA
cdr3_aa: CASSQEWDSYGYTF; cdr3_nt: TGCGCCAGCAGCCAAGAATGGGACAGCTATGGCTACACCTTC; d_call: TRBD1; j_call: TRBJ1-2; v_call: TRBV4-3; clone_size: few
cdr3_aa: CSATAIAPDYGYTF; cdr3_nt: TGCAGCGCTACCGCGATCGCGCCCGACTATGGCTACACCTTC; d_call: NA; j_call: TRBJ1-2; v_call: TRBV29-1; clone_size: NA
cdr3_aa: CASRPRQASSYEQYF; cdr3_nt: TGCGCCAGCCGGCCTAGACAGGCGAGCTCCTACGAGCAGTACTTC; d_call: NA; j_call: TRBJ2-7; v_call: TRBV10-2; clone_size: once
cdr3_aa: CASSQEHWRGGTNGQYF; cdr3_nt: TGCGCCAGCAGCCAGGAGCATTGGCGGGGGGGTACAAACGGGCAGTACTTC; d_call: TRBD2; j_call: TRBJ2-7; v_call: TRBV4-3; clone_size: few
cdr3_aa: CATSSRGLAHNEQFF; cdr3_nt: TGTGCCACCAGCAGTCGCGGACTAGCCCACAATGAGCAGTTCTTC; d_call: TRBD2; j_call: TRBJ2-1; v_call: TRBV15; clone_size: NA
cdr3_aa: CASSSGTDSYEQYF; cdr3_nt: TGTGCCAGCAGCTCCGGGACAGACTCCTACGAGCAGTACTTC; d_call: TRBD1; j_call: TRBJ2-7; v_call: TRBV5-1; clone_size: many
cdr3_aa: CASSSTGWRSPLHF; cdr3_nt: TGTGCCAGCAGCTCAACAGGGTGGCGGTCACCCCTCCACTTT; d_call: NA; j_call: TRBJ1-6; v_call: TRBV7-6; clone_size: NA
cdr3_aa: CASSPRDPLDEQFF; cdr3_nt: TGTGCCAGCAGTCCCCGGGACCCCCTCGATGAGCAGTTCTTC; d_call: NA; j_call: TRBJ2-1; v_call: TRBV25-1; clone_size: NA
cdr3_aa: CTPRKGGYNYGYTF; cdr3_nt: TGCACCCCCCGGAAAGGGGGTTATAACTATGGCTACACCTTC; d_call: NA; j_call: TRBJ1-2; v_call: TRBV20-1; clone_size: NA
cdr3_aa: CASSQEIGMFYGYTF; cdr3_nt: TGTGCCAGCAGCCAAGAAATCGGGATGTTCTATGGCTACACCTTC; d_call: NA; j_call: TRBJ1-2; v_call: TRBV4-2; clone_size: few
cdr3_aa: CAISAGHLKSDTEAFF; cdr3_nt: TGTGCCATCAGCGCGGGACACCTAAAGAGCGACACTGAAGCTTTCTTT; d_call: NA; j_call: TRBJ1-1; v_call: TRBV10-3; clone_size: NA
cdr3_aa: CASSQEGGPERGGEQFF; cdr3_nt: TGCGCCAGCAGCCAAGAAGGGGGGCCAGAGCGGGGGGGTGAGCAGTTCTTC; d_call: TRBD2; j_call: TRBJ2-1; v_call: TRBV4-3; clone_size: few
cdr3_aa: CASSPERRIEAFF; cdr3_nt: TGCGCCAGCAGCCCGGAGAGGAGGATCGAAGCTTTCTTT; d_call: NA; j_call: TRBJ1-1; v_call: TRBV4-1; clone_size: NA
cdr3_aa: CASSPIRTAHEQYF; cdr3_nt: TGTGCCAGCAGCCCCATAAGGACAGCCCACGAGCAGTACTTC; d_call: NA; j_call: TRBJ2-7; v_call: TRBV7-9; clone_size: few
cdr3_aa: CASSSLEQWASSYNEQFF; cdr3_nt: TGTGCCAGCAGCTCCCTGGAGCAGTGGGCTAGCTCCTACAATGAGCAGTTCTTC; d_call: NA; j_call: TRBJ2-1; v_call: TRBV7-6; clone_size: NA
cdr3_aa: CAMTSGGYNGQFF; cdr3_nt: TGTGCCATGACCTCCGGGGGTTACAATGGGCAGTTCTTC; d_call: NA; j_call: TRBJ2-1; v_call: TRBV10-3; clone_size: NA
cdr3_aa: CASNEGRLKPDTQYF; cdr3_nt: TGTGCCAGCAACGAAGGAAGGCTCAAACCAGATACGCAGTACTTC; d_call: NA; j_call: TRBJ2-4; v_call: TRBV7-2; clone_size: NA
cdr3_aa: CAIARDRVGPGYTF; cdr3_nt: TGTGCCATCGCACGAGACAGGGTTGGCCCTGGCTACACCTTC; d_call: TRBD1; j_call: TRBJ1-2; v_call: TRBV10-3; clone_size: few
cdr3_aa: CASSPVVTWRYNSPLHF; cdr3_nt: TGTGCCAGCAGCCCAGTTGTCACCTGGAGGTATAATTCACCCCTCCACTTT; d_call: NA; j_call: TRBJ1-6; v_call: TRBV7-9; clone_size: NA
cdr3_aa: CASSSSGTGDEKLFF; cdr3_nt: TGTGCCAGCAGTTCATCCGGGACAGGGGATGAAAAACTGTTTTTT; d_call: TRBD1; j_call: TRBJ1-4; v_call: TRBV28; clone_size: few
cdr3_aa: CASRSPGGNKETQYF; cdr3_nt: TGTGCCAGCAGATCCCCGGGGGGGAATAAGGAGACCCAGTACTTC; d_call: TRBD2; j_call: TRBJ2-5; v_call: TRBV5-5; clone_size: many
cdr3_aa: CASRDKRLPNTEAFF; cdr3_nt: TGTGCCAGCAGGGATAAGCGGCTCCCGAACACTGAAGCTTTCTTT; d_call: NA; j_call: TRBJ1-1; v_call: TRBV7-9; clone_size: NA
cdr3_aa: CASSYQTGENGYTF; cdr3_nt: TGTGCCAGCAGTTACCAGACAGGTGAAAATGGCTACACCTTC; d_call: NA; j_call: TRBJ1-2; v_call: TRBV6-5; clone_size: NA
cdr3_aa: CSASRHGGSYEQYF; cdr3_nt: TGCAGTGCTAGTCGACACGGGGGATCCTACGAGCAGTACTTC; d_call: NA; j_call: TRBJ2-7; v_call: TRBV20-1; clone_size: NA
cdr3_aa: CSASRSMEAFF; cdr3_nt: TGCAGTGCTAGTCGTTCTATGGAAGCTTTCTTT; d_call: NA; j_call: TRBJ1-1; v_call: TRBV20-1; clone_size: few
cdr3_aa: CASKGGSLGNYEQYF; cdr3_nt: TGTGCCAGCAAGGGGGGGAGCCTTGGAAACTACGAGCAGTACTTC; d_call: NA; j_call: TRBJ2-7; v_call: TRBV7-9; clone_size: few
cdr3_aa: CASGVAKGQGAPGANVLTF; cdr3_nt: TGTGCCAGCGGCGTAGCTAAAGGACAGGGGGCGCCCGGGGCCAACGTCCTGACTTTC; d_call: TRBD1; j_call: TRBJ2-6; v_call: TRBV9; clone_size: few
cdr3_aa: CASSTLTGTNSGANVLTF; cdr3_nt: TGTGCCAGCAGCACTCTTACAGGGACCAACTCTGGGGCCAACGTCCTGACTTTC; d_call: NA; j_call: TRBJ2-6; v_call: TRBV5-6; clone_size: NA
cdr3_aa: CASSYLDRRGTEAFF; cdr3_nt: TGTGCCAGCAGTTACCTCGACAGGCGGGGAACTGAAGCTTTCTTT; d_call: NA; j_call: TRBJ1-1; v_call: TRBV6-6; clone_size: NA
cdr3_aa: CASSLALARRETQYF; cdr3_nt: TGCGCCAGCAGCTTGGCATTGGCTAGAAGGGAGACCCAGTACTTC; d_call: NA; j_call: TRBJ2-5; v_call: TRBV5-1; clone_size: NA
cdr3_aa: CVSSLRQEYEQYF; cdr3_nt: TGTGTCAGCAGCTTAAGGCAAGAGTACGAGCAGTACTTC; d_call: NA; j_call: TRBJ2-7; v_call: TRBV7-8; clone_size: few
cdr3_aa: CSARALFRNEQYF; cdr3_nt: TGCAGTGCTAGAGCCCTCTTTCGGAATGAGCAGTACTTC; d_call: NA; j_call: TRBJ2-4; v_call: TRBV20-1; clone_size: few
cdr3_aa: CASSPTGSSGGQGDTQYF; cdr3_nt: TGTGCCAGCAGCCCTACCGGGTCTAGCGGGGGGCAAGGCGATACGCAGTATTTT; d_call: TRBD2; j_call: TRBJ2-3; v_call: TRBV13; clone_size: NA
cdr3_aa: CASNRGLYNEQFF; cdr3_nt: TGTGCCAGTAACAGGGGCCTCTACAATGAGCAGTTCTTC; d_call: TRBD1; j_call: TRBJ2-1; v_call: TRBV12-3/TRBV12-4; clone_size: many
cdr3_aa: CASRKQNPNEQFF; cdr3_nt: TGTGCCAGCAGGAAACAGAATCCGAATGAGCAGTTCTTC; d_call: NA; j_call: TRBJ2-1; v_call: TRBV7-2; clone_size: NA
cdr3_aa: CASSFAGDPYSGSEQYF; cdr3_nt: TGTGCCAGCAGCTTTGCTGGAGATCCATACAGCGGGAGCGAGCAGTACTTC; d_call: TRBD2; j_call: TRBJ2-7; v_call: TRBV7-8; clone_size: few
cdr3_aa: CASRGAGVSYEQYF; cdr3_nt: TGTGCCAGCAGAGGAGCGGGGGTCTCCTACGAGCAGTACTTC; d_call: TRBD2; j_call: TRBJ2-7; v_call: TRBV6-2/TRBV6-3; clone_size: few
cdr3_aa: CASSLLQGAPSTDTQYF; cdr3_nt: TGTGCCAGCAGTTTATTACAGGGGGCTCCAAGCACAGATACGCAGTATTTT; d_call: TRBD1; j_call: TRBJ2-3; v_call: TRBV12-3/TRBV12-4; clone_size: NA
cdr3_aa: CASSLGTGCYNSPLHF; cdr3_nt: TGTGCCAGCAGTTTGGGGACAGGGTGCTATAATTCACCCCTCCACTTT; d_call: TRBD1; j_call: TRBJ1-6; v_call: TRBV28; clone_size: NA
cdr3_aa: CASSLGRQPSRYNEQFF; cdr3_nt: TGTGCCAGCAGCTTAGGCAGACAGCCATCTCGCTACAATGAGCAGTTCTTC; d_call: NA; j_call: TRBJ2-1; v_call: TRBV13; clone_size: NA
cdr3_aa: CASSNFGHLHEQYF; cdr3_nt: TGTGCCAGCAGTAATTTCGGACACCTTCACGAGCAGTACTTC; d_call: NA; j_call: TRBJ2-7; v_call: TRBV27; clone_size: NA
cdr3_aa: CASSPNRDWNTEAFF; cdr3_nt: TGTGCCAGCAGTCCCAACAGAGACTGGAACACTGAAGCTTTCTTT; d_call: NA; j_call: TRBJ1-1; v_call: TRBV28; clone_size: NA
cdr3_aa: CASSYAIATGGEEKLFF; cdr3_nt: TGTGCCAGCAGTTACGCCATCGCGACAGGGGGAGAAGAAAAACTGTTTTTT; d_call: TRBD1; j_call: TRBJ1-4; v_call: TRBV6-6; clone_size: NA
cdr3_aa: CASSYWGLHSNQPQHF; cdr3_nt: TGTGCCAGCAGTTACTGGGGACTTCATAGCAATCAGCCCCAGCATTTT; d_call: NA; j_call: TRBJ1-5; v_call: TRBV6-2/TRBV6-3; clone_size: few